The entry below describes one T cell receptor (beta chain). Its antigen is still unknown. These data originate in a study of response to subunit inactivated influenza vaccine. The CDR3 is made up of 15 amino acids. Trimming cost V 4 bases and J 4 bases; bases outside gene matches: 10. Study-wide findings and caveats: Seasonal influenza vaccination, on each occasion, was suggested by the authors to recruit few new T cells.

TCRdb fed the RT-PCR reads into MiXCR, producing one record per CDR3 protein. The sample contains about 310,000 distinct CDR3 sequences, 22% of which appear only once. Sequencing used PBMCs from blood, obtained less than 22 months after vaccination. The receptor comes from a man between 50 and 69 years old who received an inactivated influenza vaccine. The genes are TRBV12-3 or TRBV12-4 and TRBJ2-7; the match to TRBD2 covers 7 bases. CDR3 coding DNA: TGTGCCAGCAGTTCCCGGACTAGTAGATCTTACGAGCAGTACTTC. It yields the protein CASSSRTSRSYEQYF.